This TCR beta chain was captured in a study of post-analysis software for immune sequencing data. Note on this clonotype: Its specificity is not known.

General study findings and limits: Among multiple sclerosis patients, normalized Chao1 diversity was significantly below that of controls. Strong co-clustering by F measure was seen for same-batch samples. Patients used roughly five TRBV segments, including TRBV5-6, TRBV5-1 and TRBV20-1, more often than controls.

This CDR3 comprises 14 residues. The germline V and J ends were trimmed by 6 bases and 8 bases, with 18 bases remaining between them. Libraries were made from TCR beta cDNA, and they carried unique molecular identifiers. Each CDR3 protein is one row after TCRdb ran MiXCR on the PCR reads. The data show around 440,000 distinct CDR3 sequences, with less than 45% seen just once and 9% to 14% held by the top ten. Material for sequencing was blood. The clonotype was recovered from a girl between 10 and 17 years old with multiple sclerosis. The J gene is TRBJ2-3, the V gene TRBV12-3 or TRBV12-4; D possibly uses TRBD1 or TRBD2 (7 bases each). The CDR3 DNA reads as TGTGCCAGCAGGACTACAGGGGAGGGGGGTACGCAGTATTTT. Its translation is CASRTTGEGGTQYF.